This T cell receptor (beta chain) was obtained from a study of T cells in localized non-small cell lung cancer. Study-wide results and limits: Uninvolved adjacent lung showed the highest T cell clonality, exceeding tumor. Heterogeneity remains possible because sequencing was limited to only one tumor region. Turning up in adjacent lung were a median approximately 60 of the top 100 tumor clones. With higher T cell density in blood came longer overall survival.

Produced via immunoSEQ multiplex PCR; TCRdb's table is partial and in-frame only. This sample yields some 1,600 clones, of which 36% are seen a single time; 7.1% belongs to the top ten. The CDR3 spans 13 residues. Trimming removed 5 bases from V and 1 base from J, with 11 bases in between. The V gene's germline CDR1 is SQVTM and CDR2 ANQGSEA. Remarks on this clone: The antigen is undetermined.

The clonotype was recovered from an older female donor with stage I lung adenocarcinoma. The specimen comprised lung tumor tissue, sampled before any cancer treatment. The V and J genes are TRBV29-1 and TRBJ1-1, with D unclear. This CDR3 reads CSVMTYANTEAFF. The CDR3 DNA reads as TGCAGCGTTATGACATATGCGAACACTGAAGCTTTCTTT.